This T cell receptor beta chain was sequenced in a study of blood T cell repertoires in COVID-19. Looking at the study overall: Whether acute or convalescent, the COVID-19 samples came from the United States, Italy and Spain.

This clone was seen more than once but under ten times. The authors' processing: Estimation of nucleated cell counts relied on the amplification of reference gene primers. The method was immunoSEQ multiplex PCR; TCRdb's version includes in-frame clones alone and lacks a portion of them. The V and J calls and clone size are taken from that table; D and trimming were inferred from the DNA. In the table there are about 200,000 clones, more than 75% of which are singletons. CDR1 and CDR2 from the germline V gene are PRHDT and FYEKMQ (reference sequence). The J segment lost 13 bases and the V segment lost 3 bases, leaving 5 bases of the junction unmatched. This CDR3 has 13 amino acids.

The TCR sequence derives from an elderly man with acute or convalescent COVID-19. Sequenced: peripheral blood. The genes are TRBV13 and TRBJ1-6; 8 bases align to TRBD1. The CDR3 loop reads CASSLDRETPLHF. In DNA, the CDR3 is TGTGCCAGCAGCTTGGACAGGGAAACGCCCCTCCACTTT.